Following are 14 T cell receptor beta chains from one sample sequenced in a study of shared clonotypes between healthy human individuals (dated by TCRdb to 2018 to 2021). The library was built by means of the immunoSEQ multiplex PCR assay. Sourced from immuneACCESS, this table was stored by TCRdb with only in-frame sequences that have V and J called. A share of the clones is absent; for the studies checked, an unresolved V gene accounts for under half, and the remainder has no known explanation. The sample yields about 2.1 million clones; 93% were counted once. The ten largest clonotypes hold under 2% of the sample. CD8 naive samples were obtained by positive selection for CCR7 among CD45RO-negative cells, yielding a CD45RA+CCR7+ population from which TemRA cells were excluded. The sample was naive CD8+ T cells from PBMCs. The cell subset or site tag for this specimen amounts to: CD45RA+CCR7+. Receptors originate from a man aged 18 to 30 in good health. Some clones in this sample may be carry-over from other donors' samples.

Comment on this clone: Other DNA sequences in this specimen translate into the identical CDR3. The CDR3 loop reads CASSYWGGELFF. As DNA, the CDR3 is TGTGCCAGCAGTTACTGGGGCGGGGAGCTGTTTTTT. V and J are TRBV6-5 and TRBJ2-2; D is unclear. In germline, CDR1 is MNHEY, CDR2 SVGAGI. The CDR3 length is 12 residues. V lost 1 base and J lost 7, with 4 bases in between.

The chain has TRBV29-1 and TRBJ2-6, with unresolved D. Trimming pared 4 bases from V and 0 bases from J, leaving 4 bases between. CDR1 is SQVTM, CDR2 ANQGSEA, per germline. This CDR3 region has 13 residues. CDR3 protein: CSVGDSGANVLTF. The CDR3 DNA reads TGCAGCGTTGGCGACTCTGGGGCCAACGTCCTGACTTTC.

This sequence joins TRBV6-5 and TRBJ1-5; D perhaps matches TRBD1 (6 bases). Germline V CDR1 and CDR2: MNHEY, SVGAGI. CDR3 length: 15 residues. The ends were cut back, 5 bases at V and 5 bases at J, with 16 bases in the middle. The CDR3 protein is CASSPGAGRDQPQHF. Here the CDR3 DNA reads TGTGCCAGCAGTCCGGGGGCGGGCCGGGATCAGCCCCAGCATTTT.

This chain uses TRBV27 with TRBJ2-1; TRBD2 matches 10 bases. CDR1 and CDR2 (germline): MNHEY, SMNVEV (reference sequence). The V gene end was trimmed by 2 bases and the J gene end by 0 bases; junction bases not matched to a gene: 4. CDR3 length: 17 residues. In DNA, the CDR3 is TGTGCCAGCAGTTTACTGCCTAGCGGGAGCTCCTACAATGAGCAGTTCTTC. It encodes CASSLLPSGSSYNEQFF.

The chain couples TRBV4-1 to TRBJ2-1; the D gene is possibly TRBD2 (6 bases). V lost 0 bases and J 3 bases, leaving 18 bases between the germline ends. Per the germline V gene, CDR1 is MGHRA and CDR2 is YSYEKL. The CDR3 covers 18 residues. The CDR3 DNA is TGCGCCAGCAGCCAAGATATAACCCGGGACTCCTACTACAATGAGCAGTTCTTC. Encoded protein: CASSQDITRDSYYNEQFF.

This chain's CDR3 is CASSLGGSLSDTQYF. The CDR3 DNA reads as TGTGCCAGCAGCTTAGGGGGGAGTCTCTCAGATACGCAGTATTTT. The chain couples TRBV13 to TRBJ2-3, with D possibly TRBD2 on 5 matching bases. Trimming cost V 0 bases and J 4 bases, with 11 bases left between them. CDR3 length: 15 residues. CDR1 and CDR2 from the germline V gene are PRHDT and FYEKMQ (reference sequence).

This chain links TRBV2 with TRBJ1-4, with D perhaps matching TRBD1 (6 bases). The CDR3 runs 19 residues. The V end lost 7 bases, the J end lost 0 bases, and 24 bases lay between the germline ends. CDR1 and CDR2 (germline): SNHLY, FYNNEI. CDR3 nucleotide sequence: TGTGCCAGCAACTCCAGGGGAGATCCTCTAGTTGCAACTAATGAAAAACTGTTTTTT. This codes for CASNSRGDPLVATNEKLFF. Full variable domain (rest looked up from reference TRBV2 and TRBJ1-4): EPEVTQTPSHQVTQMGQEVILRCVPISNHLYFYWYRQILGQKVEFLVSFYNNEISEKSEIFDDQFSVERPDGSNFTLKIRSTKLEDSAMYFCASNSRGDPLVATNEKLFFGSGTQLSVL.

V and J are TRBV27 and TRBJ2-1, with 7 bases aligning to TRBD2. J was trimmed by 0 bases and V by 5 bases; bases with no gene match: 10. This CDR3 has 17 amino acids. The germline CDR1 and CDR2 sequences are MNHEY and SMNVEV (reference sequence). DNA of the CDR3: TGTGCCAGCAGTCCGACTAGCTTAAGATTCTCCTACAATGAGCAGTTCTTC. Amino acid sequence: CASSPTSLRFSYNEQFF.

The rearrangement joins TRBV28 to TRBJ2-7; D is undetermined. The germline V gene encodes CDR1 MDHEN and CDR2 SYDVKM. CDR3 length: 16 amino acids. V was pared by 3 bases and J by 2 bases, with 17 bases between. CDR3 DNA: TGTGCCAGCAGTTTGTGGGGTGTGGCAGTGGCCTACGAGCAGTACTTC. Amino acids: CASSLWGVAVAYEQYF.

Details on this clone: The sample holds other DNA sequences that translate to the same CDR3. This chain links TRBV6-5 with TRBJ1-1, with a tentative D call TRBD1 (6 bases). The germline V gene has CDR1 MNHEY and CDR2 SVGAGI. Trimming removed 0 bases from V and 5 bases from J, with 10 bases in between. The CDR3 loop spans 14 amino acids. This CDR3 is CASSYSTGSTEAFF. Here the CDR3 DNA reads TGTGCCAGCAGTTACTCGACAGGATCGACTGAAGCTTTCTTT.

Here the CDR3 DNA reads TGTGCCAGCAGCTTCCGACTAGCGGGAGGAGCGCCTCCCGGAAACATTCAGTACTTC. It yields the protein CASSFRLAGGAPPGNIQYF. V gene TRBV11-2 combines with J gene TRBJ2-4; 13 positions agree with TRBD2. The germline gives CDR1 SGHAT, CDR2 FQNNGV. The V and J ends lost 3 bases and 6 bases, in that order; junction bases with no gene match: 14. This CDR3 spans 19 amino acids. The full variable domain, rest sourced from reference TRBV11-2 and TRBJ2-4, is EAGVAQSPRYKIIEKRQSVAFWCNPISGHATLYWYQQILGQGPKLLIQFQNNGVVDDSQLPKDRFSAERLKGVDSTLKIQPAKLEDSAVYLCASSFRLAGGAPPGNIQYFGAGTRLSVL.

The chain recombines TRBV11-2 with TRBJ2-7, with D uncertain. CDR3 length: 13 amino acids. The V gene lost 7 bases and the J gene lost 4 bases, with 14 bases spanning the gap. Germline CDR1 and CDR2: SGHAT and FQNNGV. DNA for the CDR3: TGTGCCAGCACCGGCCTTATTGGGTACGAGCAGTACTTC. Translating it yields CASTGLIGYEQYF.

Only one count was recorded for this clone. The chain recombines TRBV27 with TRBJ2-7; possibly TRBD1 for D (5 bases). This CDR3 is 16 amino acids long. The germline CDR1 and CDR2 sequences are MNHEY and SMNVEV (reference sequence). The V end lost 6 bases, the J end lost 0 bases, and 18 bases lay between the germline ends. In DNA, the CDR3 is TGTGCCAGCAGCACGAGAATTTCGGACATCTCCTACGAGCAGTACTTC. Protein: CASSTRISDISYEQYF.

The chain uses TRBV4-2 and TRBJ2-7, with D perhaps TRBD2 (6 bases). The CDR3 is 18 amino acids. V was cut by 0 bases and J by 3 bases, with 21 bases left in between. The germline V gene encodes CDR1 LGHNA and CDR2 YNFKEQ. The CDR3: CASSQEVNRLATIYEQYF. CDR3 DNA sequence: TGTGCCAGCAGCCAAGAAGTGAATCGTCTAGCGACTATCTACGAGCAGTACTTC.